The 3 T cell receptor beta chains reported below all come from one sample, sequenced in a study of beta chain features in type 1 diabetes. The isolated RNA, all of it, was reverse transcribed, so expressed TCRB transcripts were what got sequenced. Only in-frame clones appear in the TCRdb table, and some are missing; sequencing was by immunoSEQ multiplex PCR. The sample carries 310,000 or so clones, roughly 9.6% recorded once. The sequenced material came from naive CD4+ T cells from blood. Receptors originate from a woman in her twenties or thirties in good health.

This clone was seen a handful of times. The CDR3 protein is CASSQVDGGGYTF. The CDR3 DNA follows: TGTGCCAGCAGCCAAGTGGATGGGGGGGGCTACACCTTC. The chain uses TRBV14 and TRBJ1-2; TRBD1 is a possible D gene (5 bases). The CDR3 totals 13 residues. Trimming pared 1 base from V and 8 bases from J, leaving 11 bases between. The germline CDR1 and CDR2 sequences are SGHDN and FVKESK.

A few counts support this clone. The V call is TRBV7-3, the J call TRBJ2-1; 8 bases line up with TRBD1. Germline-derived CDR1 and CDR2 are SGHTA and FQGTGA. The CDR3 has 15 residues. V shed 4 bases, J shed 0 bases, and the junction held 2 bases outside the gene matches. The CDR3 loop reads CASSSTGDSYNEQFF. CDR3 DNA sequence: TGTGCCAGCAGCTCGACAGGGGACTCCTACAATGAGCAGTTCTTC.

This clone was observed a handful of times. The rearrangement uses TRBV5-1 and TRBJ2-2, with 8 positions matching TRBD2. Trimming cost V 3 bases and J 2 bases; bases outside gene matches: 6. Germline V gives CDR1 SGHRS, CDR2 YFSETQ. This CDR3 contains 16 residues. The CDR3 spells CASSSAGTSNTGELFF. For the CDR3, the DNA is TGCGCCAGCAGCTCGGCCGGGACTAGTAACACCGGGGAGCTGTTTTTT.